This TCR beta chain came from a study of cytomegalovirus exposure and HLA in healthy donors. Study background: Falling in the Caucasian-associated ancestry cluster were about four fifths of some 400 genotyped donors.

As to this clone: The antigen is undetermined.

The PCR ran on 60 Vbeta and 13 Jbeta primers. Sequencing was performed with immunoSEQ multiplex PCR; in TCRdb, only in-frame clones are kept and a portion is missing. The data contain some 150,000 clones, roughly four fifths of them seen just once; the ten biggest clones take up around 4%. There are 15 residues in the CDR3. Notes on the study in general: Another analysis was done later, and it associated over 15,000 TCR beta sequences with HLA alleles at 0.05 false discovery rate. Most subjects' HLA-A and HLA-B alleles were reportedly predicted from TCR beta sequences.

This sequence originates from a man between 35 and 55 years old in good health and CMV-seronegative. The chain joins TRBV12-1 to TRBJ1-2; the table's D call, TRBD1, has no DNA check behind it. TRBV12-1 is a pseudogene. Sequenced input: PBMCs. In DNA form, the CDR3 reads TGTGCCAGCAGCGCAACAACACAACCCGTATATGGCTACACCTTC. Its translation is CASSATTQPVYGYTF.